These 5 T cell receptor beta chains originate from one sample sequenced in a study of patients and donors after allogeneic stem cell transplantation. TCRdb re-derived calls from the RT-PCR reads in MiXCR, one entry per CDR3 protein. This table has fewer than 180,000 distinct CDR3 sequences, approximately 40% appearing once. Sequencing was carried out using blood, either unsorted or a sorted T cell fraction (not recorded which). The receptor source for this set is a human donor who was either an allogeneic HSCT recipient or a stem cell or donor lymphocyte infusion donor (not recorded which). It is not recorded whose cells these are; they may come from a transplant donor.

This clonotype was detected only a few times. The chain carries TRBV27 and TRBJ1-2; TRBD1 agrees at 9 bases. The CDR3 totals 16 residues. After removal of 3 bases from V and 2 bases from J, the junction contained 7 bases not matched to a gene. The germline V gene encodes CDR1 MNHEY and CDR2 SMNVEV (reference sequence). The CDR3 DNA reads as TGTGCCAGCAGTTTTCTCAGGACAGGGGTGAACTATGGCTACACCTTC. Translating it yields CASSFLRTGVNYGYTF.

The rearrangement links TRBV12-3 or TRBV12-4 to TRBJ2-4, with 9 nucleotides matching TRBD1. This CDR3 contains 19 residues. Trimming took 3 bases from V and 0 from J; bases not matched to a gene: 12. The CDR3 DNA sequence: TGTGCCAGCAGTTTCGGGGGACAGGGTAGAAGACTAGCCAAAAACATTCAGTACTTC. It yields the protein CASSFGGQGRRLAKNIQYF.

CDR3 residues: CASSFGPGNTIYF. CDR3 nucleotide sequence: TGTGCCAGCAGTTTCGGGCCTGGAAACACCATATATTTT. J is TRBJ1-3 and V is TRBV27; D ambiguous. Trimming removed 3 bases from V and 2 bases from J, with 5 bases in between. The CDR3 consists of 13 residues. CDR1 is MNHEY, CDR2 SMNVEV, per germline (reference sequence).

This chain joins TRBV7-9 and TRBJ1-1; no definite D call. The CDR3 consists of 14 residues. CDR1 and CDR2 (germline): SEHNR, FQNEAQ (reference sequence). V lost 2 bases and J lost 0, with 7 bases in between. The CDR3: CASSLYSVNTEAFF. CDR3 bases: TGTGCCAGCAGCTTATACAGTGTGAACACTGAAGCTTTCTTT.

The CDR3 loop is CSVGGTGDYEQYF. CDR3 bases: TGCAGCGTTGGGGGGACAGGGGACTACGAGCAGTACTTC. V is TRBV29-1 and J is TRBJ2-7, with 10 bases aligning to TRBD1. Germline trimming cut 4 bases from V and 3 bases from J; bases unmatched to any gene: 3. The CDR3 covers 13 residues. Germline CDR1 and CDR2: SQVTM and ANQGSEA.